The 9 T cell receptor beta chains reported below all come from one sample, sequenced in a study of naive and memory T cell subsets. Four PCR rounds used nested alpha and beta constant region primers plus the SP2 primer. TCRdb re-derived calls from the 5' RACE reads in MiXCR, one entry per CDR3 protein. The profile shows roughly 48,000 distinct CDR3 sequences, around 5% of them singletons. A UMI-containing oligonucleotide was joined by 3' ligation to the TCR cDNA template. All receptors come from a female donor in good health.

There are many counts of this clonotype. The J gene is TRBJ2-1, the V gene TRBV28; no firm D call. This CDR3 spans 11 amino acids. V was clipped by 8 bases and J by 6 bases, with 8 bases between them. Germline CDR1 is MDHEN and CDR2 is SYDVKM. In DNA, the CDR3 is TGTGCCAGCGGTCGTGTCAATGAGCAGTTCTTC. It encodes CASGRVNEQFF.

Ten or more counts support this clonotype. The chain recombines TRBV28 with TRBJ2-1, with D uncertain. V lost 4 bases and J 4 bases, leaving 14 bases between the germline ends. CDR1 and CDR2 (germline): MDHEN, SYDVKM. The CDR3 runs 15 residues. The CDR3 reads CASSSSPDPYNEQFF. The CDR3 DNA reads TGTGCCAGCAGTTCCTCCCCGGACCCGTACAATGAGCAGTTCTTC.

Many counts were recorded for this clonotype. The chain carries TRBV28 and TRBJ2-3; D may correspond to TRBD1 or TRBD2 (6 bases each). Trimming stripped 4 bases from V and 5 bases from J, with 16 bases between. The V gene's germline CDR1 is MDHEN and CDR2 SYDVKM. The CDR3 sequence is 15 residues long. The CDR3 DNA follows: TGTGCCAGCAGTTCCCCGGGAGAAGGGGGAGATACGCAGTATTTT. Translation gives CASSSPGEGGDTQYF.

This clonotype was seen at least ten times. The rearrangement joins TRBV10-3 to TRBJ2-1; 9 bases map to TRBD2. The CDR3 length is 19 residues. CDR1 ENHRY and CDR2 SYGVKD come from the germline V gene. V was pared by 3 bases and J by 3 bases, with 15 bases of the junction left unmatched. The DNA of the CDR3 is TGTGCCATCAGTGACCCAGCCGACTTTAGCGGGAGAGACTACAATGAGCAGTTCTTC. This gives the protein CAISDPADFSGRDYNEQFF.

This clonotype occurred many times. The V call is TRBV4-1, the J call TRBJ2-7; 8 bases line up with TRBD1. There are 17 residues in the CDR3. With V trimmed by 1 base and J by 2 bases, 10 bases remained unmatched. Germline V gene lookup returns CDR1 MGHRA and CDR2 YSYEKL. The CDR3 nucleotides are TGCGCCAGCAGCCAAGTCGGAAGGAGACAGGGGACCTACGAGCAGTACTTC. It encodes CASSQVGRRQGTYEQYF.

This clonotype was counted many times. The chain joins TRBV5-6 to TRBJ1-5; 8 nucleotides line up with TRBD1. With V trimmed by 4 bases and J by 3 bases, 6 bases remained unmatched. CDR1 is SGHDT, CDR2 YYEEEE, per germline. The CDR3 length is 15 residues. The CDR3 reads CASSLRTGNNQPQHF. In nucleotides, the CDR3 is TGTGCCAGCAGCCTACGGACAGGGAACAATCAGCCCCAGCATTTT.

This clonotype was observed at least ten times. This chain connects TRBV7-8 to TRBJ2-1; D gene unclear. V dropped 5 bases and J dropped 0 bases, with 14 bases sitting between them. The CDR3 covers 16 residues. Looked up from germline, CDR1 is SGHVS and CDR2 is FQNEAQ. The CDR3 DNA follows: TGTGCCAGCAGCCCCTCAGCTGCTAGCTCCTACAATGAGCAGTTCTTC. This codes for CASSPSAASSYNEQFF.

Comments on this clonotype: Since a much larger clone is just one base distant, this may be a read error. The V call is TRBV6-2 or TRBV6-3, the J call TRBJ2-7; D uncertain. V shed 10 bases and J shed 1 base, with 8 bases lying between them. Germline V gene lookup returns CDR1 MNHEY and CDR2 SVGEGT. This CDR3 contains 11 residues. CDR3 protein: CANSRSYEQYF. The CDR3 bases are TGTGCCAACAGCCGTTCCTACGAGCAGTACTTC.

This clonotype has at least ten counts. The DNA of the CDR3 is TGTGCCAGCAGTTTAGACGGGAGAAAGAAAGGGACCCAGTACTTC. Its protein is CASSLDGRKKGTQYF. The V gene is TRBV28, the J gene TRBJ2-5, with TRBD2 as a possible D gene (6 bases). V was trimmed by 2 bases and J by 7 bases, leaving 17 bases between them. CDR1 MDHEN and CDR2 SYDVKM come from the germline V gene. The CDR3 runs 15 residues.